This TCR beta chain was sequenced in a study of cytomegalovirus exposure and HLA in healthy donors. Whole-study results and caveats: An analysis was carried out later, and it reportedly showed fewer N-insertions in an Asian-associated ancestry cluster than the approximately 660-donor mean.

Germline V gives CDR1 MDHEN, CDR2 SYDVKM. J lost 8 bases, V lost 8 bases, and 10 bases had no gene match. This CDR3 contains 15 residues. Points on this clone: The antigen is undetermined.

PCR primers comprised 60 Vbeta and 13 Jbeta primers. TCRdb's copy holds only in-frame clones and misses some; the assay was immunoSEQ multiplex PCR. The sample contains about 170,000 clones, about four fifths of which appear only once. This chain connects TRBV28 to TRBJ1-6, with 9 nucleotides matching TRBD1. Specimen: PBMCs. This receptor was taken from a woman between 45 and 60 years old in good health and CMV-seropositive. The CDR3 spells CASGTLGQGDSPLHF. The CDR3 nucleotides are TGTGCCAGCGGAACCTTGGGACAGGGTGATTCACCCCTCCACTTT.